The 27 T cell receptor beta chains below come from one sample, sequenced in a study of T cell responses to AZD1222 COVID-19 vaccine. Clones were sequenced by immunoSEQ multiplex PCR, and TCRdb holds only the in-frame ones, with some missing. The data contain around 80,000 clones, roughly 90% of them seen just once; the ten biggest clones take up about 8%. This specimen was peripheral blood, taken 28 days after the second AZD1222 dose. Receptors were obtained from an adult who received the AZD1222 COVID-19 vaccine.

The chain couples TRBV10-2 to TRBJ2-7; TRBD1 matches at 7 bases. Per germline, CDR1 WSHSY and CDR2 SAAADI. The CDR3 contains 13 residues. V lost 5 bases, J lost 3 bases, and 4 bases stayed unmatched. CDR3 loop: CASSRDSDYEQYF. For the CDR3, the DNA is TGCGCCAGCAGTCGGGACAGCGACTACGAGCAGTACTTC.

The chain carries TRBV7-2 and TRBJ2-6; D gene unclear. Germline V lookup: CDR1 SGHTA, CDR2 FQGNSA. Trimming stripped 8 bases from V and 0 bases from J, with 8 bases between. This CDR3 spans 14 amino acids. CDR3 residues: CASGESSGANVLTF. CDR3 nucleotide sequence: TGTGCCAGCGGCGAGAGCTCTGGGGCCAACGTCCTGACTTTC. Variable domain in full (rest from reference TRBV7-2 and TRBJ2-6): GAGVSQSPSNKVTEKGKDVELRCDPISGHTALYWYRQSLGQGLEFLIYFQGNSAPDKSGLPSDRFSAERTGGSVSTLTIQRTQQEDSAVYLCASGESSGANVLTFGAGSRLTVL.

The chain has TRBV28 and TRBJ2-5; D is tentatively TRBD1 or TRBD2 (5 bases each). Germline V gene lookup returns CDR1 MDHEN and CDR2 SYDVKM. The CDR3 has 13 amino acids. Trimming took 7 bases from V and 7 from J, leaving 16 bases between them. This CDR3 reads CASTTGTPRTQYF. As DNA, the CDR3 is TGTGCCAGCACGACCGGGACCCCGAGGACCCAGTACTTC.

V and J are TRBV18 and TRBJ2-7, with D maybe TRBD1 (7 bases). Trimming stripped 4 bases from V and 3 bases from J, with 13 bases between. This CDR3 is built from 14 residues. The germline gives CDR1 KGHSH, CDR2 LQKENI. The CDR3, as DNA: TGTGCCAGCTCACTAGGACAGGACTACTACGAGCAGTACTTC. This encodes CASSLGQDYYEQYF.

The rearrangement joins TRBV10-3 to TRBJ2-3; TRBD2 matches at 7 bases. V was clipped by 6 bases and J by 4 bases; unmatched bases: 10. The CDR3 contains 15 residues. Per the germline V gene, CDR1 is ENHRY and CDR2 is SYGVKD. In nucleotides, the CDR3 is TGTGCCATCAGGCGCGGGGTAGCGGGTCCAGATACGCAGTATTTT. This sequence encodes CAIRRGVAGPDTQYF.

The chain joins TRBV4-1 to TRBJ2-1; 10 bases line up with TRBD2. After removal of 0 bases from V and 5 bases from J, the junction contained 7 bases not matched to a gene. This CDR3 contains 17 residues. Germline CDR1 reads MGHRA; CDR2 reads YSYEKL. CDR3 residues: CASSQDYKGLAHNEQFF. The DNA of the CDR3 is TGCGCCAGCAGCCAAGATTATAAGGGACTAGCGCACAATGAGCAGTTCTTC.

The V call is TRBV7-3, the J call TRBJ2-3; D gene ambiguous. Germline CDR1 is SGHTA and CDR2 is FQGTGA. The CDR3 loop spans 14 amino acids. V was cut by 5 bases and J by 1 base, with 10 bases left in between. The CDR3 region is CASSTSPGTDTQYF. In DNA form, the CDR3 reads TGTGCCAGCAGCACCAGTCCGGGCACAGATACGCAGTATTTT. Using reference TRBV7-3 and TRBJ2-3 for the parts outside the CDR3, the full variable domain is GAGVSQTPSNKVTEKGKYVELRCDPISGHTALYWYRQSLGQGPEFLIYFQGTGAADDSGLPNDRFFAVRPEGSVSTLKIQRTERGDSAVYLCASSTSPGTDTQYFGPGTRLTVL.

This rearrangement joins TRBV4-3 to TRBJ2-7; 7 bases map to TRBD2. Trimming cost V 2 bases and J 2 bases; bases outside gene matches: 6. CDR1 LGHNA and CDR2 YSLEER come from the germline V gene. This CDR3 comprises 15 residues. The CDR3, as DNA: TGCGCCAGCAGCCAAATAGCGGGCGGAACCTACGAGCAGTACTTC. Encoded protein: CASSQIAGGTYEQYF.

This chain links TRBV4-3 with TRBJ1-5; D gene uncertain. The germline CDR1 and CDR2 sequences are LGHNA and YSLEER. V was trimmed by 0 bases and J by 3 bases, leaving 9 bases between them. This CDR3 has 15 amino acids. CDR3 sequence reads: CASSQDWGDNQPQHF. CDR3 bases: TGCGCCAGCAGCCAAGATTGGGGTGACAATCAGCCCCAGCATTTT.

The chain combines TRBV11-2 with TRBJ2-6; the D gene could be TRBD1 or TRBD2 (5 bases each). CDR3 length: 17 residues. Trimming pared 1 base from V and 0 bases from J, leaving 10 bases between. Germline V gene lookup returns CDR1 SGHAT and CDR2 FQNNGV. The CDR3 loop reads CASSLAPGLSGANVLTF. Written as DNA, the CDR3 is TGTGCCAGCAGCTTAGCCCCGGGGCTCTCTGGGGCCAACGTCCTGACTTTC.

Here the CDR3 DNA reads TGTGCCAGCAGCCACTCGGGAGGTCACAATGAGCAGTTCTTC. Translated, it gives CASSHSGGHNEQFF. The chain employs TRBV3-1 (or the pseudogene TRBV3-2) and TRBJ2-1, with 7 bases fitting TRBD2. The CDR3 is 14 amino acids. CDR1 and CDR2 from the germline V gene are LGHDT and YNNKEL (reference sequence). The V and J ends lost 3 bases and 5 bases, in that order; junction bases with no gene match: 4.

This clone has only a few counts. The gene calls are TRBV24-1 and TRBJ2-3; D is possibly TRBD1 or TRBD2 (5 bases each). The V end was cut by 3 bases, the J end by 2 bases, with 14 bases between. The CDR3 loop spans 16 amino acids. CDR1 and CDR2 (germline): KGHDR, SFDVKD. CDR3 region: CATSDDGTGPTDTQYF. The CDR3 nucleotides read TGTGCCACCAGTGATGACGGGACGGGGCCCACAGATACGCAGTATTTT.

The V and J genes are TRBV7-8 and TRBJ2-3, with 15 bases fitting TRBD2. Trimming took 4 bases from V and 2 from J; bases not matched to a gene: 7. The CDR3 consists of 18 residues. The germline gives CDR1 SGHVS, CDR2 FQNEAQ. This chain's CDR3 is CASSSGLAGGGFTDTQYF. CDR3 nucleotides: TGTGCCAGCAGCTCGGGACTAGCGGGAGGAGGGTTCACAGATACGCAGTATTTT.

The rearrangement uses TRBV9 and TRBJ2-1, with TRBD2 matching over 11 bases. The germline gives CDR1 SGDLS, CDR2 YYNGEE. The J segment lost 9 bases and the V segment lost 0 bases, leaving 2 bases of the junction unmatched. This CDR3 comprises 14 residues. CDR3 bases: TGTGCCAGCAGCGTAGGAGGACTAGCGGGTGAGCAGTTCTTC. Protein: CASSVGGLAGEQFF.

This chain links TRBV9 with TRBJ2-6; D could derive from TRBD1 or TRBD2 (5 bases each). The CDR3 loop spans 16 amino acids. The germline V and J ends were trimmed by 4 bases and 0 bases, with 11 bases remaining between them. Per the germline V gene, CDR1 is SGDLS and CDR2 is YYNGEE. In nucleotides, the CDR3 is TGTGCCAGCAGCCTCGGGGCGCGCTCTGGGGCCAACGTCCTGACTTTC. The encoded protein is CASSLGARSGANVLTF.

The genes are TRBV7-2 and TRBJ1-1, with 7 nucleotides matching TRBD1. V lost 7 bases, J lost 4 bases, and 6 bases stayed unmatched. The CDR3 is 13 residues long. Germline V lookup: CDR1 SGHTA, CDR2 FQGNSA. DNA for the CDR3: TGTGCCAGCACCCTACAGGGGTTCACTGAAGCTTTCTTT. This encodes CASTLQGFTEAFF.

This clone was detected only once. V is TRBV7-9 and J is TRBJ1-2; tentative D call: TRBD1 (5 bases). CDR1 is SEHNR, CDR2 FQNEAQ, per germline (reference sequence). This CDR3 spans 12 amino acids. Trimming cost V 4 bases and J 7 bases, with 10 bases left between them. CDR3 sequence (DNA): TGTGCCAGCAGCTACAGCCAGGGTGGCTACACCTTC. This gives the protein CASSYSQGGYTF.

The chain is built from TRBV6-5 and TRBJ1-6; D is possibly TRBD1 (5 bases). Germline loops: CDR1 MNHEY, CDR2 SVGAGI. The CDR3 covers 14 residues. Trimming removed 8 bases from V and 9 bases from J, with 17 bases in between. For the CDR3, the DNA is TGTGCCAGCCACGGGGGTGATGGATTTTCACCCCTCCACTTT. This encodes CASHGGDGFSPLHF.

The chain combines TRBV3-1 (or the pseudogene TRBV3-2) with TRBJ2-2; D gene uncertain. In germline, CDR1 is LGHDT, CDR2 YNNKEL (reference sequence). The CDR3 has 11 residues. V was clipped by 6 bases and J by 5 bases, with 4 bases between them. Written as DNA, the CDR3 is TGTGCCAGCAGACTGACCGGGGAGCTGTTTTTT. This codes for CASRLTGELFF.

The gene calls are TRBV4-2 and TRBJ2-2; a possible D gene is TRBD2 (5 bases). V shed 3 bases and J shed 0 bases, with 14 bases lying between them. The CDR3 has 17 residues. CDR1 is LGHNA, CDR2 YNFKEQ, per germline. The CDR3 sequence: CASSQRTGRSNTGELFF. CDR3 bases: TGTGCCAGCAGCCAGAGGACTGGAAGGTCGAACACCGGGGAGCTGTTTTTT.

The chain carries TRBV30 and TRBJ1-4; no firm D call. The CDR3 is 15 residues long. Germline assignment: CDR1 GTSNPN and CDR2 SVGIG (reference sequence). The germline V and J ends were trimmed by 2 bases and 3 bases, with 13 bases remaining between them. CDR3 DNA sequence: TGTGCCTGGAGTTCACACGGGGTATCTAATGAAAAACTGTTTTTT. Protein sequence: CAWSSHGVSNEKLFF.

The CDR3 here is CASSERREADTQYF. The DNA of the CDR3 is TGTGCCAGCAGTGAAAGGCGGGAGGCAGATACGCAGTATTTT. V is TRBV2 and J is TRBJ2-3, with 8 bases matching TRBD2. Trimming at V came to 2 bases and at J to 4 bases, leaving 2 bases not matched to a gene. CDR3 length equals 14 residues. The germline V gene has CDR1 SNHLY and CDR2 FYNNEI.

The rearrangement uses TRBV27 and TRBJ1-1; D remains ambiguous. With 3 bases removed from V and 7 bases from J, the gap between germline ends came to 6 bases. The CDR3 contains 11 residues. The germline V gene has CDR1 MNHEY and CDR2 SMNVEV (reference sequence). This CDR3 reads CASSLGNEAFF. CDR3 nucleotides: TGTGCCAGCAGTTTGGGTAATGAAGCTTTCTTT.

The J gene is TRBJ2-1, the V gene TRBV30; D gene uncertain. Germline CDR1 reads GTSNPN; CDR2 reads SVGIG (reference sequence). This CDR3 is built from 12 residues. Trimming pared 3 bases from V and 2 bases from J, leaving 5 bases between. This chain's CDR3 is CAWSRTYNEQFF. The DNA for the CDR3 is TGTGCCTGGAGCAGGACCTACAATGAGCAGTTCTTC.

The chain has TRBV10-3 and TRBJ1-4; D gene unclear. Germline CDR1 and CDR2: ENHRY and SYGVKD. V lost 3 bases to trimming and J lost 0 bases, with 11 bases between them. CDR3 length: 16 amino acids. In DNA form, the CDR3 reads TGTGCCATCAGTGACCCCACAGCGGCAACTAATGAAAAACTGTTTTTT. Residues: CAISDPTAATNEKLFF.

This chain uses TRBV5-5 with TRBJ1-2; D is unclear. The CDR3 runs 12 residues. Trimming cost V 4 bases and J 8 bases, with 12 bases left between them. Germline V gives CDR1 SGHKS, CDR2 YYEKEE (reference sequence). Written as DNA, the CDR3 is TGTGCCAGCAGCCCAGACCCATCGGGCTACACCTTC. This translates into CASSPDPSGYTF.

This clone was counted a single time. Other DNA sequences within the sample encode an identical CDR3. The rearrangement uses TRBV7-3 and TRBJ1-5; the D gene is possibly TRBD1 (5 bases). Trimming took off 1 base at V and 7 bases at J, with 8 bases between the two ends. The CDR3 spans 13 residues. Per the germline V gene, CDR1 is SGHTA and CDR2 is FQGTGA. The CDR3 loop reads CASSLRDGQPQHF. The CDR3, as DNA: TGTGCCAGCAGCTTAAGGGACGGCCAGCCCCAGCATTTT.